This T cell receptor (beta chain) was recovered during a study of cytomegalovirus exposure and HLA in healthy donors. The PCR made use of 60 Vbeta and 13 Jbeta primers. Assay used: immunoSEQ multiplex PCR; TCRdb lists only in-frame clones, some missing. There are some 180,000 clones in the sample; 77% occur only once, and approximately 1.4% lies in the top ten. Trimming took 4 bases from V and 4 from J, leaving 20 bases between them. Germline loops: CDR1 SGHNT, CDR2 YYREEE (reference sequence). The CDR3 runs to 16 residues. As concerns this clone: Antigen: not known.

General study findings and limits: Productive status was seen about 90% or about 30% of the time for most TCR beta V segments in an earlier analysis. Roughly uniform depth of sequencing across donors was assumed in presence/absence analyses.

The rearrangement links TRBV5-4 to TRBJ1-1; tentatively, D is TRBD1 (5 bases). Sequenced material: PBMCs. This receptor was taken from a man younger than 30 in good health and CMV-seronegative. The CDR3 bases are TGTGCCAGCAGCCCCCCCTTGGCAGACAGCAGCACTGAAGCTTTCTTT. Residues: CASSPPLADSSTEAFF. The variable domain in full, completed from reference TRBV5-4 and TRBJ1-1, reads ETGVTQSPTHLIKTRGQQVTLRCSSQSGHNTVSWYQQALGQGPQFIFQYYREEENGRGNFPPRFSGLQFPNYSSELNVNALELDDSALYLCASSPPLADSSTEAFFGQGTRLTVV.